This record covers a single TCR beta chain. The CDR3 has 16 residues. CDR1 is KGHSH, CDR2 LQKENI, per germline. Unmatched junction bases numbered 13, after V lost 3 bases and J lost 6 bases. The sample belongs to a study of blood T cell repertoires in COVID-19. Study-level background: Sites across the United States, Italy and Spain contributed samples from acute and convalescent COVID-19. PBMCs, B-cell-depleted T cells, or T cells were the source of the cDNA or gDNA that made up the material.

Authors' data handling: Quantification of nucleated cells was approximated via reference gene primer amplification. Sequenced by immunoSEQ multiplex PCR; TCRdb stores in-frame clones only, minus some. V and J calls and clone size follow that table, whereas D and trimming were derived from the DNA. The sample shows 100,000 to 150,000 clones, roughly 88% of them seen only once. Input material: peripheral blood. V and J are TRBV18 and TRBJ1-2; 7 nucleotides line up with TRBD1. This sequence originates from a man in his sixties or seventies with active COVID-19. CDR3 sequence reads: CASSPQVEGAENGYTF. The CDR3 DNA reads TGTGCCAGCTCACCCCAGGTCGAGGGGGCAGAGAATGGCTACACCTTC. The whole variable domain, filled in from reference TRBV18 and TRBJ1-2, reads NAGVMQNPRHLVRRRGQEARLRCSPMKGHSHVYWYRQLPEEGLKFMVYLQKENIIDESGMPKERFSAEFPKEGPSILRIQQVVRGDSAAYFCASSPQVEGAENGYTFGSGTRLTVV.